These 18 T cell receptor beta chains were sequenced from one sample in a study of cytomegalovirus exposure and HLA in healthy donors. The PCR contained 60 Vbeta and 13 Jbeta primers. The assay was immunoSEQ multiplex PCR, and TCRdb's table has in-frame clones only and misses some. The data show roughly 120,000 clones, about 81% seen once. Input material: PBMCs. All receptors derive from a woman aged 25 to 39 in good health and CMV-seronegative.

V and J are TRBV27 and TRBJ1-1; perhaps TRBD1 as D (5 bases). This CDR3 region has 12 residues. V was trimmed by 8 bases and J by 1 base, leaving 8 bases between them. CDR1 is MNHEY, CDR2 SMNVEV, per germline (reference sequence). The CDR3 sequence: CASGHPNTEAFF. The CDR3 DNA reads as TGTGCCAGCGGACACCCGAACACTGAAGCTTTCTTT.

The chain couples TRBV5-1 to TRBJ1-2, with D maybe TRBD1 (6 bases). Between the trimmed V and J ends, which lost 0 bases and 4 bases, there was a span of 7 bases. CDR1 SGHRS and CDR2 YFSETQ come from the germline V gene. The CDR3 has 13 amino acids. The CDR3 is CASSLGTAYGYTF. CDR3 bases: TGCGCCAGCAGCTTGGGGACAGCCTATGGCTACACCTTC. The whole variable domain, filled in from reference TRBV5-1 and TRBJ1-2, reads KAGVTQTPRYLIKTRGQQVTLSCSPISGHRSVSWYQQTPGQGLQFLFEYFSETQRNKGNFPGRFSGRQFSNSRSEMNVSTLELGDSALYLCASSLGTAYGYTFGSGTRLTVV.

This clone was picked up one time. This chain uses TRBV18 with TRBJ2-1, with 9 bases that match TRBD1. The CDR3 loop spans 15 amino acids. With 6 bases clipped from V and 7 bases from J, the junction kept 10 bases outside the gene matches. The germline V gene has CDR1 KGHSH and CDR2 LQKENI. The CDR3 DNA reads as TGTGCCAGCTCGTCTATTCCGGGACAGGGAAATGAGCAGTTCTTC. It specifies CASSSIPGQGNEQFF.

This chain uses TRBV5-8 with TRBJ2-5, with 12 nucleotides matching TRBD2. The DNA matches TRBJ2-7 better at its end, which makes the J call doubtful. This CDR3 is built from 15 residues. Germline assignment: CDR1 SGHTS and CDR2 YDEGEE. CDR3 sequence reads: CASSLKLAGGGEQYF. CDR3 DNA sequence: TGTGCCAGCAGCTTGAAACTAGCGGGAGGCGGCGAGCAGTACTTC.

This clone has just a few counts. The genes are TRBV7-2 and TRBJ1-4, with 7 positions matching TRBD1. V lost 2 bases to trimming and J lost 5 bases; unmatched junction nucleotides: 2. The V gene's germline CDR1 is SGHTA and CDR2 FQGNSA. The length of the CDR3 is 14 residues. The DNA of the CDR3 is TGTGCCAGCAGCTTATACAGGGGAAATGAAAAACTGTTTTTT. Translation: CASSLYRGNEKLFF.

This chain connects TRBV11-2 to TRBJ2-5; TRBD2 aligns across 9 bases. The ends lost 4 bases at V and 2 bases at J; junction bases unmatched: 2. This CDR3 is 14 amino acids long. Looked up from germline, CDR1 is SGHAT and CDR2 is FQNNGV. The CDR3 DNA reads TGTGCCAGCAGCTCGACTAGCGGACAAGAGACCCAGTACTTC. Translation gives CASSSTSGQETQYF.

The table lists this clone with a few counts. Mismatch with germline at one junction end may stem from a read error. CDR3 region: CSSRRQGENTEAFF. The CDR3 coding sequence is TGTTCCAGCAGGCGTCAGGGGGAGAACACTGAAGCTTTCTTT. This chain links TRBV7-9 with TRBJ1-1, with 7 nucleotides matching TRBD1. The CDR3 is 14 amino acids. Looked up from germline, CDR1 is SEHNR and CDR2 is FQNEAQ (reference sequence). Drawing the rest from reference TRBV7-9 and TRBJ1-1, the complete variable domain is DTGVSQNPRHKITKRGQNVTFRCDPISEHNRLYWYRQTLGQGPEFLTYFQNEAQLEKSRLLSDRFSAERPKGSFSTLEIQRTEQGDSAMYLCSSRRQGENTEAFFGQGTRLTVV.

The table lists this clone with a few counts. The chain is built from TRBV6-1 and TRBJ2-3, with D perhaps TRBD2 (6 bases). CDR3 length equals 15 residues. V was pared by 5 bases and J by 4 bases, with 16 bases between. Germline values: CDR1 MNHNS, CDR2 SASEGT. CDR3 coding DNA: TGTGCCAGCAGTTTTGGGCGGGGACCTTCAGATACGCAGTATTTT. Its protein product is CASSFGRGPSDTQYF.

This clone was seen a single time. The chain links TRBV7-2 to TRBJ1-3; D is possibly TRBD1 (5 bases). The germline V gene encodes CDR1 SGHTA and CDR2 FQGNSA. The V end lost 5 bases, the J end lost 4 bases, and 18 bases lay between the germline ends. The CDR3 covers 16 residues. The CDR3 reads CASSIQGLATGNTIYF. The CDR3 DNA is TGTGCCAGCAGCATCCAGGGTCTTGCTACGGGAAACACCATATATTTT.

This clone was counted a single time. This chain connects TRBV7-9 to TRBJ1-1; D perhaps matches TRBD1 (6 bases). V lost 6 bases, J lost 1 base, and 18 bases lay in between. The CDR3 is 16 amino acids. CDR1 is SEHNR and CDR2 is FQNEAQ in the germline V gene (reference sequence). CDR3 in amino acids: CASSSAQGGTNTEAFF. The CDR3 bases are TGTGCCAGCAGTTCAGCACAGGGTGGGACGAACACTGAAGCTTTCTTT.

The rearrangement joins TRBV5-8 to TRBJ2-1; D might be TRBD1 (6 bases). The CDR3 sequence is 15 residues long. In germline, CDR1 is SGHTS, CDR2 YDEGEE. V gave up 2 bases and J gave up 1 base, with 10 bases separating them. DNA for the CDR3: TGTGCCAGCAGCTTCGCAGGGGCATCCTACAATGAGCAGTTCTTC. Translating gives CASSFAGASYNEQFF.

The chain combines TRBV7-9 with TRBJ2-5, with a tentative D call TRBD2 (5 bases). Trimming shortened V by 2 bases and J by 5 bases, and 12 bases separated the two germline ends. CDR1 is SEHNR and CDR2 is FQNEAQ in the germline V gene (reference sequence). This CDR3 has 14 amino acids. As DNA, the CDR3 is TGTGCCAGCAGCTTAATCCTACAGCGGGAGACCCAGTACTTC. Translated: CASSLILQRETQYF.

V usage is TRBV5-1 and J usage is TRBJ2-1, with D maybe TRBD2 (5 bases). The CDR3 runs 14 residues. Germline V gene data show CDR1 as SGHRS and CDR2 as YFSETQ. V gave up 2 bases and J gave up 0 bases, with 6 bases separating them. CDR3 nucleotides: TGCGCCAGCAGCTTAGGAGGCTCCTACAATGAGCAGTTCTTC. Translated, it gives CASSLGGSYNEQFF.

The table lists this clone with a count of one. This chain joins TRBV27 and TRBJ2-1, with 8 bases aligning to TRBD2. The CDR3 loop spans 15 amino acids. The trim removed 2 bases at V and 7 bases at J, leaving 7 bases unmatched. Germline V CDR1 and CDR2: MNHEY, SMNVEV (reference sequence). The CDR3 here is CASSLERGQRNEQFF. The DNA for the CDR3 is TGTGCCAGCAGTTTAGAGCGGGGGCAAAGGAATGAGCAGTTCTTC.

The chain is built from TRBV10-3 and TRBJ1-1, with D possibly TRBD1 on 6 matching bases. This CDR3 is 14 amino acids long. Trimming shortened V by 5 bases and J by 0 bases, and 10 bases separated the two germline ends. CDR1 and CDR2 from the germline V gene are ENHRY and SYGVKD. The CDR3 nucleotides read TGTGCCATCAGTCGAGGGGGGGTGAACACTGAAGCTTTCTTT. Translating it yields CAISRGGVNTEAFF.

The gene calls are TRBV5-4 and TRBJ1-1, with TRBD1 matching 12 bases. The ends lost 3 bases at V and 6 bases at J; junction bases unmatched: 12. Per the germline V gene, CDR1 is SGHNT and CDR2 is YYREEE (reference sequence). There are 17 residues in the CDR3. The CDR3 region has the DNA TGTGCCAGCAGCTCTCGGGACAGGGGGCGAGTCGGCCCTGAAGCTTTCTTT. Its protein product is CASSSRDRGRVGPEAFF.

This clone was picked up one time. V gene TRBV7-3 combines with J gene TRBJ2-2; the match to TRBD2 covers 7 bases. Germline CDR1 reads SGHTA; CDR2 reads FQGTGA. V was pared by 3 bases and J by 2 bases, with 3 bases of the junction left unmatched. The CDR3 sequence is 15 residues long. The CDR3 DNA is TGTGCCAGCAGCTTCAGCGGGATAAACACCGGGGAGCTGTTTTTT. Protein sequence: CASSFSGINTGELFF.

V is TRBV30 and J is TRBJ2-1; 8 bases align to TRBD1. J lost 9 bases, V lost 5 bases, and 15 bases had no gene match. The CDR3 runs 15 residues. Germline CDR1 and CDR2: GTSNPN and SVGIG (reference sequence). The CDR3, as DNA: TGTGCCTGGTCCAGATCCGGGACAGGAGGGGGTGAGCAGTTCTTC. Its translation: CAWSRSGTGGGEQFF.